Shown below are 27 T cell receptor beta chains from a single sample sequenced in a study of T-cell memory formation after mild COVID-19. TCRdb re-derived calls from the 5' RACE reads in MiXCR, one entry per CDR3 protein. The table includes a few hundred thousand distinct CDR3 sequences, about 15% detected once. The sample comprised PBMCs or a T cell subset sorted from them (not recorded which). All receptors derive from a young man who had mild COVID-19 (a few samples of this study predate the infection). Cell type and time point are not known.

This clonotype was detected only a few times. V gene TRBV20-1 combines with J gene TRBJ1-1, with no clear D. V was cut by 0 bases and J by 8 bases, with 10 bases left in between. Germline CDR1 is DFQATT and CDR2 is SNEGSKA (reference sequence). CDR3 length: 12 amino acids. CDR3: CSAREAFIEAFF. CDR3 in DNA: TGCAGTGCTAGAGAGGCTTTCATCGAAGCTTTCTTT.

This clonotype has just a few counts. The rearrangement links TRBV20-1 to TRBJ1-5, with 8 bases aligning to TRBD1. V lost 6 bases, J lost 2 bases, and 3 bases stayed unmatched. This CDR3 contains 13 residues. Germline V gene data show CDR1 as DFQATT and CDR2 as SNEGSKA (reference sequence). The CDR3 region is CSADRARNQPQHF. The CDR3 nucleotides are TGCAGTGCGGACAGGGCGCGCAATCAGCCCCAGCATTTT.

The V and J genes are TRBV3-1 and TRBJ2-3; D may be TRBD1 or TRBD2 (5 bases each). Germline V gives CDR1 LGHDT, CDR2 YNNKEL (reference sequence). The V and J ends lost 0 bases and 8 bases respectively, with 9 bases between them. The CDR3 has 13 residues. CDR3 amino acids: CASSQDYGATQYF. The CDR3 region has the DNA TGTGCCAGCAGCCAAGATTACGGGGCTACGCAGTATTTT.

The table lists this clonotype with a few counts. The CDR3 sequence is CASTPLMGSWNTEAFF. The CDR3 DNA sequence: TGTGCCAGCACCCCCCTCATGGGGAGTTGGAACACTGAAGCTTTCTTT. This rearrangement joins TRBV7-9 to TRBJ1-1, with D hard to call. Trimming took 7 bases from V and 1 from J, leaving 19 bases between them. Germline CDR1 SEHNR, CDR2 FQNEAQ (reference sequence). This CDR3 region has 16 residues.

This clonotype was seen only a few times. This chain joins TRBV18 and TRBJ2-1, with D uncertain. CDR3 length: 13 residues. Germline V lookup: CDR1 KGHSH, CDR2 LQKENI. V dropped 0 bases and J dropped 7 bases, with 7 bases sitting between them. This chain's CDR3 is CASSPPAANEQFF. The CDR3 DNA reads TGTGCCAGCTCACCACCGGCCGCAAATGAGCAGTTCTTC.

The chain has TRBV7-2 and TRBJ2-5, with 8 bases matching TRBD1. This CDR3 contains 15 residues. Germline V lookup: CDR1 SGHTA, CDR2 FQGNSA. The trim removed 2 bases at V and 7 bases at J, leaving 9 bases unmatched. CDR3 nucleotide sequence: TGTGCCAGCAGCTTACAGGGGGCAGGCGTTGTGACCCAGTACTTC. Protein: CASSLQGAGVVTQYF.

The chain employs TRBV5-1 and TRBJ2-3; perhaps TRBD1 as D (6 bases). The V gene's germline CDR1 is SGHRS and CDR2 YFSETQ. The CDR3 runs 15 residues. V lost 4 bases to trimming and J lost 2 bases, with 14 bases between them. The CDR3 protein is CASSADRTTTDTQYF. The CDR3 DNA follows: TGCGCCAGCAGCGCCGACAGGACCACCACAGATACGCAGTATTTT.

Ten or more counts support this clonotype. The V gene is TRBV20-1, the J gene TRBJ1-1; TRBD1 agrees at 9 bases. V dropped 6 bases and J dropped 6; count of bases not matched to a gene: 8. This CDR3 region has 13 residues. CDR1 DFQATT and CDR2 SNEGSKA come from the germline V gene (reference sequence). In DNA form, the CDR3 reads TGCAGTGCGCCGGGACAGGGCCGGGCTGAAGCTTTCTTT. Residues: CSAPGQGRAEAFF.

The chain uses TRBV20-1 and TRBJ1-1; D is undetermined. The CDR3 is 14 amino acids. Germline CDR1 and CDR2: DFQATT and SNEGSKA (reference sequence). Trimming pared 3 bases from V and 6 bases from J, leaving 17 bases between. The CDR3 nucleotides are TGCAGTGCTAGGGCACAGATTTCGAAATCTGAAGCTTTCTTT. Its translation: CSARAQISKSEAFF.

This clonotype was observed a handful of times. This chain uses TRBV9 with TRBJ1-6; no clear D. V gave up 7 bases and J gave up 8 bases, with 13 bases separating them. In germline, CDR1 is SGDLS, CDR2 YYNGEE. The length of the CDR3 is 13 residues. CDR3 residues: CASARNIDSPLHF. Here the CDR3 DNA reads TGTGCCAGCGCACGGAATATTGATTCACCCCTCCACTTT.

In this sample, this clonotype turned up a few times. V is TRBV5-4 and J is TRBJ2-3, with TRBD2 matching over 10 bases. V lost 4 bases, J lost 10 bases, and 9 bases stayed unmatched. Germline CDR1 reads SGHNT; CDR2 reads YYREEE (reference sequence). The CDR3 runs 14 residues. Written as DNA, the CDR3 is TGTGCCAGCAGCCCAGCGGGGGGGACTTCGGCGCAGTATTTT. Encoded protein: CASSPAGGTSAQYF.

V usage is TRBV6-5 and J usage is TRBJ2-3, with 10 bases that match TRBD2. Looked up from germline, CDR1 is MNHEY and CDR2 is SVGAGI. This CDR3 region has 17 residues. Trimming removed 9 bases from V and 2 bases from J; junction bases left unmatched: 14. The CDR3 region has the DNA TGTGCCAGTCGCGACTCTCTGACTAGCGGGTCCACAGATACGCAGTATTTT. Translating it yields CASRDSLTSGSTDTQYF.

The chain links TRBV29-1 to TRBJ2-1; D may be TRBD2 (7 bases). The CDR3 is made up of 13 amino acids. The germline CDR1 and CDR2 sequences are SQVTM and ANQGSEA. Trimming removed 3 bases from V and 10 bases from J, with 16 bases in between. CDR3 region: CSVDGGRIDEQFF. The CDR3 bases are TGCAGCGTTGACGGGGGGCGCATAGACGAGCAGTTCTTC.

This clonotype was found a few times. The chain uses TRBV5-5 and TRBJ2-7; D is unresolved. Between the trimmed V and J ends, which lost 2 bases and 1 base, there was a span of 10 bases. The CDR3 covers 14 residues. Germline lookup yields CDR1 SGHKS and CDR2 YYEKEE (reference sequence). The CDR3 bases are TGTGCCAGCAGCTTACGCGCAGAATCCTACGAGCAGTACTTC. It codes for CASSLRAESYEQYF.

The CDR3 loop reads CASSLGAGDYEQYV. In DNA form, the CDR3 reads TGTGCCAGCAGCTTAGGGGCAGGGGATTACGAGCAGTACGTC. The gene calls are TRBV7-9 and TRBJ2-7; weak D call: TRBD1 (6 bases). The CDR3 is 14 residues long. The V gene lost 1 base and the J gene lost 4 bases, with 11 bases spanning the gap. Germline V gene lookup returns CDR1 SEHNR and CDR2 FQNEAQ (reference sequence).

The table lists this clonotype with many counts. V is TRBV5-1 and J is TRBJ2-3; TRBD2 agrees at 10 bases. V lost 4 bases to trimming and J lost 4 bases; unmatched junction nucleotides: 3. In germline, CDR1 is SGHRS, CDR2 YFSETQ. The CDR3 is 14 amino acids. DNA of the CDR3: TGCGCCAGCAGCAGGACTAGCGGCTCAGATACGCAGTATTTT. This translates into CASSRTSGSDTQYF. Supplemented by reference TRBV5-1 and TRBJ2-3, the full variable domain reads KAGVTQTPRYLIKTRGQQVTLSCSPISGHRSVSWYQQTPGQGLQFLFEYFSETQRNKGNFPGRFSGRQFSNSRSEMNVSTLELGDSALYLCASSRTSGSDTQYFGPGTRLTVL.

This clonotype appeared a single time. V and J are TRBV6-2 or TRBV6-3 and TRBJ2-1; D remains ambiguous. This CDR3 spans 17 amino acids. Deletions cut 0 bases from V and 1 base from J, with 13 bases between. Germline V lookup: CDR1 MNHEY, CDR2 SVGEGT. CDR3 loop: CASSYSWAGGSYNEQFF. The CDR3 nucleotides are TGTGCCAGCAGTTACTCGTGGGCAGGCGGTTCCTACAATGAGCAGTTCTTC.

In the case of this clonotype: One end of the junction is discordant with germline, which a read error may explain. J is TRBJ2-5 and V is TRBV6-5; TRBD1 might be the D (6 bases). Per the germline V gene, CDR1 is MNHEY and CDR2 is SVGAGI. CDR3 size: 14 residues. In DNA, the CDR3 is TGTGCCAGCAGTTACGTCCCGGGACAAGGGACCCAGTACTTC. Encoded protein: CASSYVPGQGTQYF.

V usage is TRBV5-6 and J usage is TRBJ1-2; D not resolved. Germline lookup yields CDR1 SGHDT and CDR2 YYEEEE. This CDR3 region has 14 residues. Trimming cost V 1 base and J 4 bases, with 11 bases left between them. CDR3 sequence reads: CASSLRRSPYGYTF. The CDR3 DNA is TGTGCCAGCAGCTTGCGGCGTAGCCCCTATGGCTACACCTTC.

This clonotype was observed many times. The chain employs TRBV7-8 and TRBJ2-2; D might be TRBD1 (5 bases). With 5 bases removed from V and 1 base from J, the gap between germline ends came to 11 bases. The CDR3 is made up of 15 amino acids. Germline loops: CDR1 SGHVS, CDR2 FQNEAQ. The CDR3 DNA is TGTGCCAGCAGCCAAGGCCAGGGGAACACCGGGGAGCTGTTTTTT. As protein: CASSQGQGNTGELFF.

The rearrangement joins TRBV18 to TRBJ2-5; D remains ambiguous. The ends were cut back, 4 bases at V and 4 bases at J, with 7 bases in the middle. Germline V gene data show CDR1 as KGHSH and CDR2 as LQKENI. This CDR3 spans 12 amino acids. As DNA, the CDR3 is TGTGCCAGCTCACAAGGGTCAGAGACCCAGTACTTC. Protein product: CASSQGSETQYF.

This clonotype turned up a few times. The chain recombines TRBV10-3 with TRBJ1-2; a possible D gene is TRBD1 (5 bases). The germline gives CDR1 ENHRY, CDR2 SYGVKD. The germline V and J ends were trimmed by 0 bases and 6 bases, with 8 bases remaining between them. The CDR3 is made up of 13 amino acids. CDR3 nucleotide sequence: TGTGCCATCAGTGAGTCAGGCAGGGATGGCTACACCTTC. This encodes CAISESGRDGYTF.

This clonotype was counted ten times or more. The J gene is TRBJ2-2, the V gene TRBV11-2; D is uncertain. This CDR3 region has 13 residues. Trimming pared 1 base from V and 4 bases from J, leaving 4 bases between. Looked up from germline, CDR1 is SGHAT and CDR2 is FQNNGV. The CDR3: CASSLGTTGELFF. The CDR3 DNA reads as TGTGCCAGCAGCTTAGGGACCACCGGGGAGCTGTTTTTT.

This clonotype was found a few times. The gene calls are TRBV12-3 or TRBV12-4 and TRBJ2-1; TRBD2 aligns across 14 bases. The CDR3 loop spans 18 amino acids. V was clipped by 5 bases and J by 3 bases; unmatched bases: 9. CDR3 amino acids: CASSPLRGTSGGYNEQFF. As DNA, the CDR3 is TGTGCCAGCAGTCCTCTAAGGGGGACTAGCGGGGGCTACAATGAGCAGTTCTTC.

The chain has TRBV7-2 and TRBJ1-1; a possible D gene is TRBD1 (6 bases). The CDR3 spans 14 residues. Trimming took off 0 bases at V and 10 bases at J, with 15 bases between the two ends. CDR1 is SGHTA, CDR2 FQGNSA, per germline. The CDR3 DNA follows: TGTGCCAGCAGCTTAGCCGAAGGGGGTCGGGGAGCTTTCTTT. Translated, it gives CASSLAEGGRGAFF.

This clonotype was recorded many times. The J gene is TRBJ2-3, the V gene TRBV6-5, with 8 bases fitting TRBD2. Trimming took 4 bases from V and 7 from J; bases not matched to a gene: 7. This CDR3 is 14 amino acids long. Germline CDR1 MNHEY, CDR2 SVGAGI. The CDR3 DNA reads as TGTGCCAGCAGTTCCGGGGGGGCGGGCCATACGCAGTATTTT. Residues: CASSSGGAGHTQYF.

This chain links TRBV18 with TRBJ2-7; TRBD1 aligns across 9 bases. Germline V CDR1 and CDR2: KGHSH, LQKENI. The CDR3 loop spans 15 amino acids. The trim removed 6 bases at V and 3 bases at J, leaving 9 bases unmatched. The CDR3 DNA reads TGTGCCAGCTCCCCCGGGACAGGGAGTGGCTACGAGCAGTACGTC. It codes for CASSPGTGSGYEQYV.